The 30 T cell receptor beta chains given below trace back to one sample, sequenced in a study of blood T cell repertoires in COVID-19. Profiled with immunoSEQ multiplex PCR; TCRdb holds only in-frame clones, not every one. This sample yields about 14,000 clones, of which roughly 75% are seen a single time; around a fifth belongs to the top ten. The sample taken for sequencing was peripheral blood. The receptor source for this set is a boy aged 2-9 years with active or convalescent COVID-19.

The chain carries TRBV19 and TRBJ2-6; 9 bases align to TRBD1. Trimming cost V 5 bases and J 5 bases; bases outside gene matches: 7. The CDR3 contains 16 residues. Germline loops: CDR1 LNHDA, CDR2 SQIVND (reference sequence). CDR3 coding DNA: TGTGCCAGTAGTGGGGAGGACAGGGGCTGGGCCAACGTCCTGACTTTC. This gives the protein CASSGEDRGWANVLTF.

This clone occurred a few times. The chain carries TRBV3-1 (or the pseudogene TRBV3-2) and TRBJ2-1; 9 bases are shared with TRBD2. V lost 1 base to trimming and J lost 8 bases; unmatched junction nucleotides: 9. The CDR3 has 16 residues. From germline, CDR1 is LGHDT and CDR2 YNNKEL (reference sequence). The CDR3 reads CASSQVRGGIGDEQFF. DNA for the CDR3: TGTGCCAGCAGCCAAGTGCGGGGGGGCATAGGGGATGAGCAGTTCTTC.

This clone is categorized as medium-sized. The chain is built from TRBV11-2 and TRBJ2-2, with a possible D match to TRBD2 (5 bases). The CDR3 totals 15 residues. Germline values: CDR1 SGHAT, CDR2 FQNNGV. Deletions cut 8 bases from V and 0 bases from J, with 13 bases between. Here the CDR3 DNA reads TGTGCCAGCGTCCCTCAGCGGCCGAACACCGGGGAGCTGTTTTTT. It is translated as CASVPQRPNTGELFF.

The DNA of the CDR3 is TGTGCCAGCACGGACAGGGCTATACATGAGCAGTTCTTC. Encoded protein: CASTDRAIHEQFF. V usage is TRBV12-3 or TRBV12-4 and J usage is TRBJ2-1; 8 bases align to TRBD1. V shed 7 bases, J shed 8 bases, and the junction held 7 bases outside the gene matches. The CDR3 length is 13 residues.

The V gene is TRBV19, the J gene TRBJ1-6, with D possibly TRBD1 on 5 matching bases. V was cut by 11 bases and J by 9 bases, with 23 bases left in between. Germline-derived CDR1 and CDR2 are LNHDA and SQIVND (reference sequence). This CDR3 is 15 amino acids long. CDR3 loop: CASYSGGVGGSPLHF. The CDR3 coding sequence is TGTGCCTCCTATTCGGGAGGGGTCGGCGGTTCACCCCTCCACTTT.

Here the CDR3 reads CASSLQVHTEAFF. CDR3 in DNA: TGCGCCAGCAGTTTACAGGTGCACACTGAAGCTTTCTTT. The J gene is TRBJ1-1, the V gene TRBV10-2; D perhaps matches TRBD1 (5 bases). This CDR3 spans 13 amino acids. Trimming took off 5 bases at V and 3 bases at J, with 10 bases between the two ends. Germline values: CDR1 WSHSY, CDR2 SAAADI.

This chain connects TRBV10-1 to TRBJ1-1, with D possibly TRBD1 on 6 matching bases. The germline V and J ends were trimmed by 6 bases and 4 bases, with 18 bases remaining between them. Germline assignment: CDR1 WNHNN and CDR2 SYGVQD (reference sequence). The CDR3 covers 15 residues. The CDR3 protein is CASSERGGRGTEAFF. The CDR3 DNA reads as TGCGCCAGCAGCGAACGGGGGGGGCGCGGCACTGAAGCTTTCTTT.

In this sample, this clone turned up once. This chain links TRBV6-1 with TRBJ1-2; D may be TRBD1 (6 bases). CDR3 length: 15 residues. Trimming removed 0 bases from V and 6 bases from J, with 14 bases in between. Germline loops: CDR1 MNHNS, CDR2 SASEGT. The CDR3 reads CASSEALTGRDGYTF. CDR3 bases: TGTGCCAGCAGTGAAGCGCTCACAGGGCGGGATGGCTACACCTTC.

V and J are TRBV27 and TRBJ2-6, with no clear D. Germline V CDR1 and CDR2: MNHEY, SMNVEV (reference sequence). The V end lost 6 bases, the J end lost 0 bases, and 9 bases lay between the germline ends. The CDR3 sequence is 15 residues long. The CDR3 spells CASSETSSGANVLTF. Here the CDR3 DNA reads TGTGCCAGCAGCGAGACAAGCTCTGGGGCCAACGTCCTGACTTTC.

In its sample, this clone is medium-sized. The chain is built from TRBV3-1 (or the pseudogene TRBV3-2) and TRBJ2-7; 7 positions match TRBD2. J gave up 0 bases and V 3 bases, and 11 bases lay outside the gene matches. CDR3 length equals 17 residues. Germline CDR1 LGHDT, CDR2 YNNKEL (reference sequence). The CDR3 protein is CASSHPLGGGGSYEQYF. The CDR3 nucleotides read TGTGCCAGCAGCCACCCCCTGGGCGGGGGAGGCTCCTACGAGCAGTACTTC.

The gene calls are TRBV5-1 and TRBJ1-2; D unclear. The CDR3 consists of 15 residues. Germline V lookup: CDR1 SGHRS, CDR2 YFSETQ. V was trimmed by 7 bases and J by 5 bases, leaving 21 bases between them. CDR3 sequence: CASRNDYTLGYGYTF. CDR3 sequence (DNA): TGCGCCAGCCGAAACGACTACACCCTGGGATATGGCTACACCTTC.

The V call is TRBV28, the J call TRBJ2-1, with 10 bases matching TRBD2. V was pared by 4 bases and J by 6 bases, with 6 bases of the junction left unmatched. This CDR3 is 15 amino acids long. Germline V lookup: CDR1 MDHEN, CDR2 SYDVKM. The CDR3 here is CASSSLAGGLNEQFF. CDR3 DNA sequence: TGTGCCAGCAGTTCGTTAGCGGGAGGTCTCAATGAGCAGTTCTTC.

The chain uses TRBV7-6 and TRBJ2-1; possibly TRBD2 for D (7 bases). CDR3 length: 17 residues. Trimming took off 5 bases at V and 5 bases at J, with 22 bases between the two ends. From germline, CDR1 is SGHVS and CDR2 FNYEAQ. The CDR3 DNA follows: TGTGCCAGCAGCGAATTGGGGGGCGGGAGTACGGACAATGAGCAGTTCTTC. Translating gives CASSELGGGSTDNEQFF.

V gene TRBV7-9 combines with J gene TRBJ2-1; 7 bases are shared with TRBD2. Germline values: CDR1 SEHNR, CDR2 FQNEAQ (reference sequence). J was trimmed by 10 bases and V by 7 bases; bases with no gene match: 7. The CDR3 loop spans 12 amino acids. The CDR3 loop reads CASTAYGGEQFF. Written as DNA, the CDR3 is TGTGCCAGCACCGCATACGGGGGGGAGCAGTTCTTC. Full variable domain (missing parts from reference TRBV7-9 and TRBJ2-1): DTGVSQNPRHKITKRGQNVTFRCDPISEHNRLYWYRQTLGQGPEFLTYFQNEAQLEKSRLLSDRFSAERPKGSFSTLEIQRTEQGDSAMYLCASTAYGGEQFFGPGTRLTVL.

This clone appeared a single time. CDR3 loop: CASSQDRASDFQETQYF. DNA of the CDR3: TGTGCCAGCAGCCAAGATCGTGCTTCGGACTTCCAAGAGACCCAGTACTTC. The gene calls are TRBV14 and TRBJ2-5, with D perhaps matching TRBD2 (5 bases). Looked up from germline, CDR1 is SGHDN and CDR2 is FVKESK. Trimming took 0 bases from V and 1 from J, leaving 15 bases between them. This CDR3 contains 17 residues.

The chain employs TRBV5-6 and TRBJ1-6; D is possibly TRBD1 (6 bases). The CDR3 sequence is 17 residues long. CDR1 and CDR2 from the germline V gene are SGHDT and YYEEEE. Trimming took 3 bases from V and 10 from J, leaving 23 bases between them. CDR3 region: CASSWGGSQGTSSPLHF. Here the CDR3 DNA reads TGTGCCAGCAGCTGGGGAGGGTCACAGGGTACTTCGTCACCCCTCCACTTT.

In nucleotides, the CDR3 is TGTGCCACCAGTGACCCGGGTGTCCCGGGACTAGCGGGAAGGGATACGCAGTATTTT. This codes for CATSDPGVPGLAGRDTQYF. This chain uses TRBV24-1 with TRBJ2-3; 13 bases fit TRBD2. The CDR3 is 19 amino acids. CDR1 and CDR2 from the germline V gene are KGHDR and SFDVKD. The V gene end was trimmed by 4 bases and the J gene end by 6 bases; junction bases not matched to a gene: 15.

The chain recombines TRBV7-2 with TRBJ2-7, with TRBD2 identical over 8 bases. CDR3 length equals 15 residues. V shed 5 bases, J shed 3 bases, and the junction held 9 bases outside the gene matches. Germline V CDR1 and CDR2: SGHTA, FQGNSA. The CDR3, as DNA: TGTGCCAGCAGCGTACTCCCGGGGGGGAGCTACGAGCAGTACTTC. Translating it yields CASSVLPGGSYEQYF.

The V gene is TRBV4-2, the J gene TRBJ1-2; D is undetermined. The CDR3 runs 14 residues. Germline assignment: CDR1 LGHNA and CDR2 YNFKEQ. V was pared by 0 bases and J by 2 bases, with 7 bases between. In DNA, the CDR3 is TGTGCCAGCAGCCAAGATAGAGGGAACTATGGCTACACCTTC. It codes for CASSQDRGNYGYTF.

The chain uses TRBV27 and TRBJ1-4; a possible D gene is TRBD1 (6 bases). The CDR3 is 17 residues long. Deletions cut 5 bases from V and 4 bases from J, with 20 bases between. Germline V gives CDR1 MNHEY, CDR2 SMNVEV (reference sequence). CDR3 in amino acids: CASSPGVYGRVNEKLFF. CDR3 sequence (DNA): TGTGCCAGCAGTCCAGGGGTGTATGGCAGAGTTAATGAAAAACTGTTTTTT.

The chain has TRBV7-2 and TRBJ1-1; the D gene is possibly TRBD1 (5 bases). The CDR3 runs to 15 residues. Trimming removed 1 base from V and 0 bases from J, with 9 bases in between. Germline V lookup: CDR1 SGHTA, CDR2 FQGNSA. CDR3 sequence (DNA): TGTGCCAGCAGCTTAGGACAGAGATTGAACACTGAAGCTTTCTTT. Amino acids: CASSLGQRLNTEAFF.

The gene calls are TRBV19 and TRBJ2-2, with 7 bases matching TRBD1. The ends lost 3 bases at V and 6 bases at J; junction bases unmatched: 4. This CDR3 spans 14 amino acids. Looked up from germline, CDR1 is LNHDA and CDR2 is SQIVND (reference sequence). The CDR3 sequence: CASSIDRDPGELFF. The CDR3 region has the DNA TGTGCCAGTAGTATTGACAGGGATCCCGGGGAGCTGTTTTTT.

This chain connects TRBV6-5 to TRBJ1-2, with 8 bases fitting TRBD1. Germline loops: CDR1 MNHEY, CDR2 SVGAGI. V shed 6 bases, J shed 8 bases, and the junction held 5 bases outside the gene matches. The CDR3 is made up of 12 amino acids. Here the CDR3 DNA reads TGTGCCAGCAGCCTGGACAGGGTGGGCTACACCTTC. Protein sequence: CASSLDRVGYTF.

This clone was counted only a few times. The chain has TRBV10-2 and TRBJ1-2; D gene ambiguous. Trimming cost V 8 bases and J 0 bases, with 13 bases left between them. The CDR3 is 14 residues long. Per germline, CDR1 WSHSY and CDR2 SAAADI. This CDR3 reads CASQASSTNYGYTF. In DNA, the CDR3 is TGCGCCAGCCAAGCAAGCTCCACTAACTATGGCTACACCTTC.

This rearrangement joins TRBV9 to TRBJ1-5; D gene uncertain. Germline-derived CDR1 and CDR2 are SGDLS and YYNGEE. CDR3 size: 15 residues. The V end was cut by 4 bases, the J end by 4 bases, with 15 bases between. The chain's CDR3 is CASSPGRIENQPQHF. DNA of the CDR3: TGTGCCAGCAGCCCCGGGAGAATCGAAAATCAGCCCCAGCATTTT.

This clone showed up just once. The genes are TRBV10-3 and TRBJ2-4; 11 bases are shared with TRBD2. V lost 3 bases, J lost 0 bases, and 7 bases stayed unmatched. Germline lookup yields CDR1 ENHRY and CDR2 SYGVKD. The CDR3 is 18 residues long. CDR3 loop: CAISEVLAGGLAKNIQYF. The CDR3, as DNA: TGTGCCATCAGTGAAGTGCTAGCGGGGGGCCTAGCCAAAAACATTCAGTACTTC.

This chain links TRBV19 with TRBJ1-5; D ambiguous. The CDR3 is 17 residues long. Germline loops: CDR1 LNHDA, CDR2 SQIVND (reference sequence). Trimming took off 10 bases at V and 0 bases at J, with 22 bases between the two ends. The DNA of the CDR3 is TGTGCCACCCGCTCTCGTTCCTCAGGCGATAGCAATCAGCCCCAGCATTTT. Residues: CATRSRSSGDSNQPQHF.

This clone was counted once. This chain connects TRBV18 to TRBJ1-1; unclear D gene. Germline V lookup: CDR1 KGHSH, CDR2 LQKENI. Between the trimmed V and J ends, which lost 3 bases and 5 bases, there was a span of 13 bases. The CDR3 extends over 14 amino acids. In DNA form, the CDR3 reads TGTGCCAGCTCACCTGCCCGGACTGGGACTGAAGCTTTCTTT. Its protein product is CASSPARTGTEAFF.

This clone has just one count. V is TRBV10-3 and J is TRBJ1-5; 9 bases line up with TRBD1. J was trimmed by 4 bases and V by 5 bases; bases with no gene match: 6. Germline V gene data show CDR1 as ENHRY and CDR2 as SYGVKD. The CDR3 spans 15 residues. CDR3 loop: CAISPGTGMNQPQHF. In DNA form, the CDR3 reads TGTGCCATCAGTCCGGGGACAGGGATGAATCAGCCCCAGCATTTT.

The rearrangement uses TRBV5-6 and TRBJ2-6; 8 bases fit TRBD1. The CDR3 contains 18 residues. Germline V gene data show CDR1 as SGHDT and CDR2 as YYEEEE. Trimming cost V 3 bases and J 1 base; bases outside gene matches: 9. The CDR3 here is CASSSLDRVGSGANVLTF. In DNA form, the CDR3 reads TGTGCCAGCAGCTCTTTGGACAGGGTAGGGTCTGGGGCCAACGTCCTGACTTTC.